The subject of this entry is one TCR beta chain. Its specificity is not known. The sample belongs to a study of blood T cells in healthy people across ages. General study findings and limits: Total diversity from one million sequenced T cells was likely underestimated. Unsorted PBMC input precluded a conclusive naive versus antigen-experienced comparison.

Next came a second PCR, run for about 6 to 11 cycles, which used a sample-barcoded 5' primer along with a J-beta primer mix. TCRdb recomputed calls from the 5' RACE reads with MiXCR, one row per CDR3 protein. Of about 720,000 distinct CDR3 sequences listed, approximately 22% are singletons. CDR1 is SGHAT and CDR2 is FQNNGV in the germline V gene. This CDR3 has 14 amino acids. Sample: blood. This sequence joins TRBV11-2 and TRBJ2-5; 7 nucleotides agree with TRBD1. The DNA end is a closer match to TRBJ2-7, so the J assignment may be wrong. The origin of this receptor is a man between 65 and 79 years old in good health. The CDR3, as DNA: TGTGCCAGCAGCCCCCCGAAGACAGGGACCGAGCAGTACTTC. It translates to CASSPPKTGTEQYF.